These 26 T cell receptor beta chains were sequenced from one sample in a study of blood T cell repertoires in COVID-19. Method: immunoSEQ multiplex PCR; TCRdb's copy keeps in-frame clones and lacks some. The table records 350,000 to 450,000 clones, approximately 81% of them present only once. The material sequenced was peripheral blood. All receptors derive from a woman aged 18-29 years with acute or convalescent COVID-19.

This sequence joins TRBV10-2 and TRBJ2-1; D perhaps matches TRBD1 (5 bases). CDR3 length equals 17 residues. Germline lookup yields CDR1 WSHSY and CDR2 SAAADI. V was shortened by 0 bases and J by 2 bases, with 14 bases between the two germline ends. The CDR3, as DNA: TGCGCCAGCAGTGAGTCAGTCAGGGCAGGGACCTACAATGAGCAGTTCTTC. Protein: CASSESVRAGTYNEQFF.

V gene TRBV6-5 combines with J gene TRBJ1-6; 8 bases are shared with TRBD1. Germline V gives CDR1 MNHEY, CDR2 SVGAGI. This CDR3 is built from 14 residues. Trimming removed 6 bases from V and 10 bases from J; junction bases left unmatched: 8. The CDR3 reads CASRTTGVRSPLHF. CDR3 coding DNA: TGTGCCAGCAGAACGACAGGGGTAAGGTCACCCCTCCACTTT.

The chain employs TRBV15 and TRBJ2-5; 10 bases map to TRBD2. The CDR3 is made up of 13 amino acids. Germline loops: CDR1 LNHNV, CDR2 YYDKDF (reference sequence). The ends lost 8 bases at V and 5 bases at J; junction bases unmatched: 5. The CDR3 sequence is CATLAGVGETQYF. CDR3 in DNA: TGTGCCACCCTAGCGGGAGTAGGTGAGACCCAGTACTTC.

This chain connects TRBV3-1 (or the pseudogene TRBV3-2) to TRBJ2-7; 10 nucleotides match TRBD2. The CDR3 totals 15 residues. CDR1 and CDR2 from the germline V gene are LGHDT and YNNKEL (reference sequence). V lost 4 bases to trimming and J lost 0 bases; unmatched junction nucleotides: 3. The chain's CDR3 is CASSRRLAGSYEQYF. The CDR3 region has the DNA TGTGCCAGCAGCCGGAGACTAGCGGGCTCCTACGAGCAGTACTTC.

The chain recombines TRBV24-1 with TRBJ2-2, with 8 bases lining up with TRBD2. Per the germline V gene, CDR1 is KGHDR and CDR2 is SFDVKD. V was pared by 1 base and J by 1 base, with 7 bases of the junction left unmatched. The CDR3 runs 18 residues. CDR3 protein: CATSDFRASGWNTGELFF. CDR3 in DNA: TGTGCCACCAGTGATTTTAGGGCTAGCGGGTGGAACACCGGGGAGCTGTTTTTT.

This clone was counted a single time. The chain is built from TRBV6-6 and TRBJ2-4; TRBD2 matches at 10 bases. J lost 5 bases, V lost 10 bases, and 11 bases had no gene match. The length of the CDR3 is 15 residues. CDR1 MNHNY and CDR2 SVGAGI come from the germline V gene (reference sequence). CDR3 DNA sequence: TGTGCCACCTATTGGGGGAGCGGGAGGGAAAACATTCAGTACTTC. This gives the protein CATYWGSGRENIQYF.

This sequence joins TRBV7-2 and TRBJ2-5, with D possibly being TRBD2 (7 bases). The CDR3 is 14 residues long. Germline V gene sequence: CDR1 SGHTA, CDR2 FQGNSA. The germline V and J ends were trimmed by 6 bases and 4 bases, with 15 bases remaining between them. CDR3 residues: CASSQGGARETQYF. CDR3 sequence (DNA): TGTGCCAGCAGTCAAGGGGGGGCCCGAGAGACCCAGTACTTC.

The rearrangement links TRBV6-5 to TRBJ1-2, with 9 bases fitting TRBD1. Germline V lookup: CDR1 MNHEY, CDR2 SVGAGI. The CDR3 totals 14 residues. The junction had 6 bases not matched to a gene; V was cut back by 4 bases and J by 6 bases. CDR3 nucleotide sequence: TGTGCCAGCAGTTCCTACAGGGGGCGGGATGGCTACACCTTC. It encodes CASSSYRGRDGYTF.

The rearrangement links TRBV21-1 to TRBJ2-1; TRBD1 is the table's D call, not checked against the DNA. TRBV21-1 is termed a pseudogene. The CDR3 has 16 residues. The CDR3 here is CASSIVIQGAYNEQFF. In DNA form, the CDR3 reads TGTGCCAGCAGCATAGTAATACAGGGGGCCTACAATGAGCAGTTCTTC.

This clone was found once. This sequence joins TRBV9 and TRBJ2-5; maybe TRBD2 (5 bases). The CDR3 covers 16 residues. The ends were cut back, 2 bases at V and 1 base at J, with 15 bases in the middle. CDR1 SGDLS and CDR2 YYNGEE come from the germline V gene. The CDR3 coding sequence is TGTGCCAGCAGCGTTCGGGGTAGCGAAAGCCAAGAGACCCAGTACTTC. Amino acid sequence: CASSVRGSESQETQYF.

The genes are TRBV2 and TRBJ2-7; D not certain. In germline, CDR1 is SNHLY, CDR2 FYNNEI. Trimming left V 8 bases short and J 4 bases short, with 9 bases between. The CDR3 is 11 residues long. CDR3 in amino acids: CASGRTYEQYF. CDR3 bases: TGTGCCAGCGGTCGTACTTACGAGCAGTACTTC.

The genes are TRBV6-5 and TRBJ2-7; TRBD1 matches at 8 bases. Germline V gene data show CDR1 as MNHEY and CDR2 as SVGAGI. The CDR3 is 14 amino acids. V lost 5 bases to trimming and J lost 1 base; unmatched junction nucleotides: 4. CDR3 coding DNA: TGTGCCAGCAGTCTTGGACAGGGTTCCTACGAGCAGTACTTC. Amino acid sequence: CASSLGQGSYEQYF.

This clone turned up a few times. The CDR3 reads CASSLWLGQGAMVGTEAFF. CDR3 nucleotide sequence: TGTGCCAGCAGTTTATGGCTGGGACAGGGGGCAATGGTCGGCACTGAAGCTTTCTTT. The V and J genes are TRBV28 and TRBJ1-1; 12 positions agree with TRBD1. V shed 0 bases, J shed 4 bases, and the junction held 12 bases outside the gene matches. In germline, CDR1 is MDHEN, CDR2 SYDVKM. The CDR3 length is 19 residues.

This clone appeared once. The CDR3 DNA follows: TGTGCCAGCAGCGTAGGGCCTAGCGAGGGGGAGACCCAGTACTTC. It codes for CASSVGPSEGETQYF. The chain employs TRBV9 and TRBJ2-5; perhaps TRBD2 as D (6 bases). Looked up from germline, CDR1 is SGDLS and CDR2 is YYNGEE. Trimming removed 0 bases from V and 5 bases from J, with 14 bases in between. This CDR3 spans 15 amino acids.

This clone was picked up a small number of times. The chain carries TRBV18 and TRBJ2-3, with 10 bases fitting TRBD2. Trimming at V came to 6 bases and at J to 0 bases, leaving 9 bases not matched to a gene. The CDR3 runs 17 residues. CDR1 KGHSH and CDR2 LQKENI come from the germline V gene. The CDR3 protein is CASSSLAGLTSTDTQYF. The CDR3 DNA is TGTGCCAGCTCCTCACTAGCGGGGCTCACTAGCACAGATACGCAGTATTTT.

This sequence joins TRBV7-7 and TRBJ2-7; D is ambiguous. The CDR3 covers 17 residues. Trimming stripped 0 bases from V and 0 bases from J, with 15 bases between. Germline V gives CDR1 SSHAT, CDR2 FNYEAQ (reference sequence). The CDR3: CASSLAPQLSDSYEQYF. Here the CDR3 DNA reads TGTGCCAGCAGCTTAGCACCACAGCTTTCTGACTCCTACGAGCAGTACTTC.

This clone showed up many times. The CDR3 DNA is TGTGCCAGCAGCGTAGACCTGGGGGCCGCCACAGATACGCAGTATTTT. The encoded protein is CASSVDLGAATDTQYF. The rearrangement joins TRBV9 to TRBJ2-3; tentative D call: TRBD1 (6 bases). Germline assignment: CDR1 SGDLS and CDR2 YYNGEE. Trimming took 0 bases from V and 2 from J, leaving 13 bases between them. This CDR3 contains 16 residues.

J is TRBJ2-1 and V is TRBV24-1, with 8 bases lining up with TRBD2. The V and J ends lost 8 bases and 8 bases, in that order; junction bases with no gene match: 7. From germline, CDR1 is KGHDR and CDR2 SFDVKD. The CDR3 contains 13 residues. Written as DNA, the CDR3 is TGTGCCACCACCAGCGGGAGTCTAGATGAGCAGTTCTTC. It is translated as CATTSGSLDEQFF.

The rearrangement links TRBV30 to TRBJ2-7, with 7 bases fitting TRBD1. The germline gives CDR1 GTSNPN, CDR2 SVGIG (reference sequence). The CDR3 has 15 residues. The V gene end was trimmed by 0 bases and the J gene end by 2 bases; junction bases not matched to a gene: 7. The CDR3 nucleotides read TGTGCCTGGAGTGTACTCGGGACAGAGACCTACGAGCAGTACTTC. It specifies CAWSVLGTETYEQYF. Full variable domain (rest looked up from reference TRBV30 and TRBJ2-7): SQTIHQWPATLVQPVGSPLSLECTVEGTSNPNLYWYRQAAGRGLQLLFYSVGIGQISSEVPQNLSASRPQDRQFILSSKKLLLSDSGFYLCAWSVLGTETYEQYFGPGTRLTVT.

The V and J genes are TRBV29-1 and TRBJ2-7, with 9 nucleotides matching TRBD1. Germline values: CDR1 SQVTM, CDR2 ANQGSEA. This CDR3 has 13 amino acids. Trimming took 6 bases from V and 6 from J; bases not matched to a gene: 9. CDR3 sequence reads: CSVGQGTVGEQYF. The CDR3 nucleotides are TGCAGCGTGGGACAGGGTACAGTGGGCGAGCAGTACTTC.

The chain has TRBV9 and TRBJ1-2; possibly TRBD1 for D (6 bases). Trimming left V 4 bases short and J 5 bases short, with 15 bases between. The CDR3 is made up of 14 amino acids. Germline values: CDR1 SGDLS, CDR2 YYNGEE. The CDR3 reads CASSTRKGDYGYTF. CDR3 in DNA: TGTGCCAGCAGCACCAGGAAGGGGGATTATGGCTACACCTTC.

For the CDR3, the DNA is TGTGCCAGCAGCGTAGGAATTTCAGACTCTGGAAACACCATATATTTT. Its protein product is CASSVGISDSGNTIYF. This chain joins TRBV9 and TRBJ1-3; D is uncertain. Germline loops: CDR1 SGDLS, CDR2 YYNGEE. V was trimmed by 0 bases and J by 0 bases, leaving 10 bases between them. The CDR3 extends over 16 amino acids.

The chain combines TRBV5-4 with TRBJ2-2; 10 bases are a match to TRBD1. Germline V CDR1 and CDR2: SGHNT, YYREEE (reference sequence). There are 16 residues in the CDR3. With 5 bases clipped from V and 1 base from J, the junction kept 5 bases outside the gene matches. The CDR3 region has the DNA TGTGCCAGCAGACTGGGACAGGGGAGGAACACCGGGGAGCTGTTTTTT. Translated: CASRLGQGRNTGELFF.

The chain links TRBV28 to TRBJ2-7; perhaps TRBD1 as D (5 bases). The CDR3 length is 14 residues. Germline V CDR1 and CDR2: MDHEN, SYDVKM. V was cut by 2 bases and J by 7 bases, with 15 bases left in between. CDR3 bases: TGTGCCAGCAGTTTACTCGTCAGGGAAATGGAGCAGTACTTC. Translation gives CASSLLVREMEQYF.

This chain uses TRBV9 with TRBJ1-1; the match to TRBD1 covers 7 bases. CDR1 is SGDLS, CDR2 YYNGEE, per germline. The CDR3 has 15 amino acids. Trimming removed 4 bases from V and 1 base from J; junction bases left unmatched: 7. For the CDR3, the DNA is TGTGCCAGCAGCACCAGGACAGGCGAGAACACTGAAGCTTTCTTT. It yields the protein CASSTRTGENTEAFF.

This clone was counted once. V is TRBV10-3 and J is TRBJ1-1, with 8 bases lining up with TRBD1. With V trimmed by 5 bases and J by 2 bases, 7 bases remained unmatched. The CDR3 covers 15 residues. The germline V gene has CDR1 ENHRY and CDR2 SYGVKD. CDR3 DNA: TGTGCCATCAGTCCGGCAGGGGGCCGTAACACTGAAGCTTTCTTT. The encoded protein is CAISPAGGRNTEAFF.